Each of the 20 T cell receptor beta chains below was sequenced from the same sample in a study of T cell responses to AZD1222 COVID-19 vaccine. Libraries were prepared by immunoSEQ multiplex PCR; TCRdb keeps only in-frame clonotypes and omits some of them. The sample comprises more than 95,000 clones, about 89% of which are singletons, and 6% to 8% rests with the top ten. Sequencing was performed on peripheral blood, taken on day 0 of AZD1222 vaccination. These receptor sequences come from an adult in good health.

This clone was counted a single time. The chain joins TRBV7-8 to TRBJ1-5, with 7 positions matching TRBD1. Unmatched junction bases numbered 10, after V lost 2 bases and J lost 0 bases. This CDR3 is 18 amino acids long. Germline CDR1 and CDR2: SGHVS and FQNEAQ. CDR3 in DNA: TGTGCCAGCAGCTTATGGTCAGCCGGACAGGATAGCAATCAGCCCCAGCATTTT. It translates to CASSLWSAGQDSNQPQHF. Full variable domain (outside the CDR3, taken from reference TRBV7-8 and TRBJ1-5): GAGVSQSPRYKVAKRGQDVALRCDPISGHVSLFWYQQALGQGPEFLTYFQNEAQLDKSGLPSDRFFAERPEGSVSTLKIQRTQQEDSAVYLCASSLWSAGQDSNQPQHFGDGTRLSIL.

The chain has TRBV2 and TRBJ2-3; tentatively, D is TRBD1 (5 bases). V was cut by 6 bases and J by 6 bases, with 10 bases left in between. Germline CDR1 SNHLY, CDR2 FYNNEI. The CDR3 consists of 12 residues. The CDR3 protein is CASRERGDTQYF. CDR3 DNA sequence: TGTGCCAGCAGGGAAAGGGGCGATACGCAGTATTTT.

This clone was seen once. The chain joins TRBV18 to TRBJ2-3; 9 bases fit TRBD1. The trim removed 0 bases at V and 4 bases at J, leaving 5 bases unmatched. Germline lookup yields CDR1 KGHSH and CDR2 LQKENI. CDR3 length: 16 amino acids. The CDR3 loop reads CASSPPGGQGPDTQYF. In DNA form, the CDR3 reads TGTGCCAGCTCACCACCGGGGGGACAGGGACCAGATACGCAGTATTTT.

The V call is TRBV7-2, the J call TRBJ1-2, with 9 bases aligning to TRBD1. Germline CDR1 is SGHTA and CDR2 is FQGNSA. The CDR3 has 13 residues. V shed 3 bases and J 7 bases; nucleotides not matched to a gene: 3. CDR3 sequence: CASSFDRGAGYTF. The CDR3 bases are TGTGCCAGCAGCTTCGACAGGGGGGCTGGCTACACCTTC.

The chain employs TRBV28 and TRBJ2-5, with 10 positions matching TRBD1. J lost 1 base, V lost 7 bases, and 3 bases had no gene match. Germline V CDR1 and CDR2: MDHEN, SYDVKM. The CDR3 loop spans 14 amino acids. This CDR3 reads CASKRTGGQETQYF. The CDR3 nucleotides are TGTGCCAGCAAAAGGACAGGGGGCCAAGAGACCCAGTACTTC.

This chain links TRBV11-3 with TRBJ2-1; maybe TRBD2 (7 bases). The ends were cut back, 8 bases at V and 7 bases at J, with 12 bases in the middle. CDR3 length equals 12 residues. Germline CDR1 SGHNT, CDR2 YENEEA. CDR3 protein: CASGGAANEQFF. Here the CDR3 DNA reads TGTGCCAGCGGGGGGGCGGCGAATGAGCAGTTCTTC. Looking up the rest from reference TRBV11-3 and TRBJ2-1 gives the full variable domain: EAGVVQSPRYKIIEKKQPVAFWCNPISGHNTLYWYLQNLGQGPELLIRYENEEAVDDSQLPKDRFSAERLKGVDSTLKIQPAELGDSAVYLCASGGAANEQFFGPGTRLTVL.

The chain combines TRBV6-5 with TRBJ2-7; no clear D. Trimming removed 2 bases from V and 7 bases from J, with 12 bases in between. This CDR3 has 13 residues. Per the germline V gene, CDR1 is MNHEY and CDR2 is SVGAGI. CDR3 in DNA: TGTGCCAGCAGTTACCCCCTCAGTTATGAGCAGTACTTC. Translating it yields CASSYPLSYEQYF.

The rearrangement uses TRBV28 and TRBJ1-5, with unresolved D. Germline CDR1 and CDR2: MDHEN and SYDVKM. The ends were cut back, 6 bases at V and 5 bases at J, with 14 bases in the middle. CDR3 length: 14 residues. CDR3 sequence reads: CASRREGGHQPQHF. CDR3 in DNA: TGTGCCAGCAGGAGGGAGGGAGGGCATCAGCCCCAGCATTTT.

The CDR3 DNA reads as TGTGCCAGCAGCCAAGGTTTCGGGACTCAGCGGGTCGGCTACACCTTC. This encodes CASSQGFGTQRVGYTF. The gene calls are TRBV3-1 (or the pseudogene TRBV3-2) and TRBJ1-2, with D perhaps matching TRBD1 (5 bases). Germline lookup yields CDR1 LGHDT and CDR2 YNNKEL (reference sequence). The CDR3 totals 16 residues. V was shortened by 1 base and J by 8 bases, with 20 bases between the two germline ends.

The sample holds a few counts of this clone. The chain links TRBV6-2 or TRBV6-3 to TRBJ1-2; D is uncertain. Germline loops: CDR1 MNHEY, CDR2 SVGEGT. The CDR3 totals 14 residues. Trimming removed 0 bases from V and 4 bases from J, with 9 bases in between. The DNA for the CDR3 is TGTGCCAGCAGTTACTCGTTGGGAGGCTATGGCTACACCTTC. Protein sequence: CASSYSLGGYGYTF.

The chain employs TRBV5-1 and TRBJ2-1, with D hard to call. The V and J ends lost 0 bases and 0 bases respectively, with 10 bases between them. Looked up from germline, CDR1 is SGHRS and CDR2 is YFSETQ. The CDR3 sequence is 16 residues long. The CDR3 is CASSLVANSSYNEQFF. CDR3 sequence (DNA): TGCGCCAGCAGCTTGGTGGCAAATAGCTCCTACAATGAGCAGTTCTTC. Full variable domain (rest looked up from reference TRBV5-1 and TRBJ2-1): KAGVTQTPRYLIKTRGQQVTLSCSPISGHRSVSWYQQTPGQGLQFLFEYFSETQRNKGNFPGRFSGRQFSNSRSEMNVSTLELGDSALYLCASSLVANSSYNEQFFGPGTRLTVL.

The V gene is TRBV6-5, the J gene TRBJ2-2, with D hard to call. Per germline, CDR1 MNHEY and CDR2 SVGAGI. The CDR3 contains 13 residues. V lost 0 bases, J lost 5 bases, and 4 bases lay in between. CDR3: CASSYSFTGELFF. The CDR3, as DNA: TGTGCCAGCAGTTACTCGTTTACCGGGGAGCTGTTTTTT.

This chain connects TRBV6-5 to TRBJ2-6; possible D gene TRBD1, 5 bases. Trimming removed 2 bases at V and 0 bases at J, with 8 bases between. CDR3 size: 16 residues. CDR1 MNHEY and CDR2 SVGAGI come from the germline V gene. The CDR3 DNA is TGTGCCAGCAGTTACACAGGACACTCTGGGGCCAACGTCCTGACTTTC. Protein product: CASSYTGHSGANVLTF.

The chain recombines TRBV6-2 or TRBV6-3 with TRBJ2-1; TRBD2 matches at 11 bases. This CDR3 contains 15 residues. Germline CDR1 reads MNHEY; CDR2 reads SVGEGT. Unmatched junction bases numbered 6, after V lost 6 bases and J lost 5 bases. CDR3 protein: CASSPSGRLDNEQFF. The CDR3 nucleotides read TGTGCCAGCAGCCCTAGCGGGAGGCTTGACAATGAGCAGTTCTTC.

The rearrangement joins TRBV24-1 to TRBJ2-7, with a tentative D call TRBD1 (6 bases). Germline CDR1 reads KGHDR; CDR2 reads SFDVKD. The germline V and J ends were trimmed by 2 bases and 2 bases, with 9 bases remaining between them. CDR3 length: 14 amino acids. CDR3 in amino acids: CATSDSDRPYEQYF. Here the CDR3 DNA reads TGTGCCACCAGTGATTCGGACAGACCCTACGAGCAGTACTTC.

The rearrangement joins TRBV11-2 to TRBJ2-2; 8 bases agree with TRBD1. The CDR3 sequence is 16 residues long. CDR1 SGHAT and CDR2 FQNNGV come from the germline V gene. J gave up 6 bases and V 5 bases, and 11 bases lay outside the gene matches. The CDR3 loop is CASSPFPQGASGELFF. The CDR3 DNA reads as TGTGCCAGCAGCCCCTTTCCGCAGGGGGCATCCGGGGAGCTGTTTTTT.

This rearrangement joins TRBV7-2 to TRBJ2-5, with D maybe TRBD2 (7 bases). Germline CDR1 and CDR2: SGHTA and FQGNSA. V lost 5 bases to trimming and J lost 2 bases, with 15 bases between them. This CDR3 has 15 amino acids. The CDR3 DNA reads TGTGCCAGCAGCCCGGGGGGCGGGGGACAAGAGACCCAGTACTTC. Protein: CASSPGGGGQETQYF.

This clone was seen a handful of times. The chain carries TRBV7-8 and TRBJ1-2; D is perhaps TRBD1 (6 bases). Germline V gene lookup returns CDR1 SGHVS and CDR2 FQNEAQ. The CDR3 extends over 14 amino acids. V lost 4 bases to trimming and J lost 4 bases, with 13 bases between them. CDR3 residues: CASSYDRWGYGYTF. The CDR3 DNA follows: TGTGCCAGCAGCTACGACAGGTGGGGCTATGGCTACACCTTC.

The V call is TRBV7-3, the J call TRBJ2-6, with D hard to call. V was clipped by 8 bases and J by 0 bases, with 8 bases between them. The germline V gene has CDR1 SGHTA and CDR2 FQGTGA. The CDR3 contains 14 residues. As DNA, the CDR3 is TGTGCCAGCGAGCCGAGCTCTGGGGCCAACGTCCTGACTTTC. Protein sequence: CASEPSSGANVLTF.

J is TRBJ2-7 and V is TRBV6-6, with a possible D match to TRBD2 (7 bases). CDR1 MNHNY and CDR2 SVGAGI come from the germline V gene (reference sequence). Trimming took off 6 bases at V and 4 bases at J, with 13 bases between the two ends. CDR3 length: 13 amino acids. Here the CDR3 DNA reads TGTGCCAGCAGAGGGGGGGCAGCTTACGAGCAGTACTTC. Translated, it gives CASRGGAAYEQYF.